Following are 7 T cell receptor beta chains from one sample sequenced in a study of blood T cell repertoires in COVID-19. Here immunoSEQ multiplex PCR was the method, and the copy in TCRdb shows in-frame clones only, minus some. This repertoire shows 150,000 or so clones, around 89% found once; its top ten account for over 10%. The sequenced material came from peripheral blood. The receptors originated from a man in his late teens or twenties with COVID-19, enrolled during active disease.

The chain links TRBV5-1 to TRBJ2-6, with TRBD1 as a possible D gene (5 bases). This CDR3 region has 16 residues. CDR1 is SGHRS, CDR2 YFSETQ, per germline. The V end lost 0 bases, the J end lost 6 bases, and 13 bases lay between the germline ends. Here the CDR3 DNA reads TGCGCCAGCAGCTTGGGACAGATGGTAGAGGCCAACGTCCTGACTTTC. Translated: CASSLGQMVEANVLTF. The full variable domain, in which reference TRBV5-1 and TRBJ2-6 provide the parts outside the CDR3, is KAGVTQTPRYLIKTRGQQVTLSCSPISGHRSVSWYQQTPGQGLQFLFEYFSETQRNKGNFPGRFSGRQFSNSRSEMNVSTLELGDSALYLCASSLGQMVEANVLTFGAGSRLTVL.

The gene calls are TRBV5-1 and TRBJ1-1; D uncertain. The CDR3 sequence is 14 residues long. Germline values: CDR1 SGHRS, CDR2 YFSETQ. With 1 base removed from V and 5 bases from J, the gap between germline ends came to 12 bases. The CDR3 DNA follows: TGCGCCAGCAGCTTGAGAGGGTCGGGAACTGAAGCTTTCTTT. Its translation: CASSLRGSGTEAFF.

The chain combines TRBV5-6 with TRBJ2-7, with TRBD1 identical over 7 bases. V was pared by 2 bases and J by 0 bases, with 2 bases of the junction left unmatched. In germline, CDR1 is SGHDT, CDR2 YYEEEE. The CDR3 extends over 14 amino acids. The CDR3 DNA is TGTGCCAGCAGCTTCGGGACAGCCTCCTACGAGCAGTACTTC. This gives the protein CASSFGTASYEQYF.

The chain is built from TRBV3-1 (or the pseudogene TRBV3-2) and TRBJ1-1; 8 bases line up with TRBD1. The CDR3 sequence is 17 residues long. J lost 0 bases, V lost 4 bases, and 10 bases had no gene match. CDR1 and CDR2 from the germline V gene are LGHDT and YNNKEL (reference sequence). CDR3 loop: CASSRLWGGQVNTEAFF. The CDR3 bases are TGTGCCAGCAGCCGCTTATGGGGGGGACAGGTGAACACTGAAGCTTTCTTT.

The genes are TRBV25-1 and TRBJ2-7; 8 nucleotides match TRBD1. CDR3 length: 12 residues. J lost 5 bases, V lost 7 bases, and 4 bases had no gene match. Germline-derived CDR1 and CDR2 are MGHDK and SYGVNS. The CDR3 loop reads CASTAGGDEQYF. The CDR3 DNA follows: TGTGCCAGCACCGCAGGGGGCGACGAGCAGTACTTC.

DNA of the CDR3: TGTGCCACCAGCATACAGGGGTATAGGGGCACTGAAGCTTTCTTT. It encodes CATSIQGYRGTEAFF. The J gene is TRBJ1-1, the V gene TRBV15; 7 nucleotides line up with TRBD1. V lost 4 bases, J lost 4 bases, and 9 bases stayed unmatched. The germline CDR1 and CDR2 sequences are LNHNV and YYDKDF (reference sequence). The CDR3 is 15 amino acids.

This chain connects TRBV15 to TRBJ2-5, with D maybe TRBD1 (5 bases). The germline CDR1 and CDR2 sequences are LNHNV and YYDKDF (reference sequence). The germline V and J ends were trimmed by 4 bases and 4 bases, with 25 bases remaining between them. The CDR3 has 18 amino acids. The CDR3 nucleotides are TGTGCCACCAGCACCCCCCAACTCGAAGGACAAAAGGGAGAGACCCAGTACTTC. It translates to CATSTPQLEGQKGETQYF.